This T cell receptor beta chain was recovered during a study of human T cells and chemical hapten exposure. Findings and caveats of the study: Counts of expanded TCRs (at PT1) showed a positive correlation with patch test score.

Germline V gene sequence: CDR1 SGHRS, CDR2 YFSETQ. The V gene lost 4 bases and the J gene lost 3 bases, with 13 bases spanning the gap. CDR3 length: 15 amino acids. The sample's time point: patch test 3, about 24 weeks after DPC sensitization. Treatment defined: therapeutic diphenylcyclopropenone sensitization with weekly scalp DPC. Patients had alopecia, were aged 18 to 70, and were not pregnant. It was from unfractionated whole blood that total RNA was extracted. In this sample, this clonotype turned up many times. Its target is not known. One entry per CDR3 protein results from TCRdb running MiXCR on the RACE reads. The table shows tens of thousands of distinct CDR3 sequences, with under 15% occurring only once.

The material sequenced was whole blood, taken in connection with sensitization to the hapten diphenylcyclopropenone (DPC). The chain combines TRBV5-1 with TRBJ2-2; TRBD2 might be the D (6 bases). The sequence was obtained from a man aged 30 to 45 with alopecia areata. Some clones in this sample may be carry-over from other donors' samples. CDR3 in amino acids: CASSNGGADTGELFF. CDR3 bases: TGCGCCAGCAGCAACGGGGGAGCAGACACCGGGGAGCTGTTTTTT.